This paragraph covers one TCR beta chain sequence. The CDR3 is 12 amino acids. Germline trimming cut 8 bases from V and 9 bases from J; bases unmatched to any gene: 3. CDR1 is MNHNS, CDR2 SASEGT, per germline. This specimen belongs to a study of T cells in Graves' hyperthyroidism and ophthalmopathy. The investigators amplified TCR beta CDR3 regions from RNA transcripts. HTBI primers were the set used in a first-round RT-PCR of the TCR CDR3. MiXCR, applied by TCRdb to the multiplex PCR reads, yields one record per CDR3 protein. Of about 560,000 distinct CDR3 sequences in the sample, around 15% were seen once.

This sequence originates from a woman between 18 and 29 years old with Graves' hyperthyroidism. The sample comprised blood. The chain links TRBV6-1 to TRBJ2-1; 11 bases agree with TRBD1. CDR3 sequence reads: CASGTGGTEQFF. CDR3 in DNA: TGTGCCAGCGGGACAGGGGGGACTGAGCAGTTCTTC.